This entry concerns a single T cell receptor (beta chain). The antigen it recognizes is unknown. No base quality values were provided; no much bigger clone lies one nucleotide off. The sample is drawn from a study of vaccination and CD4 T cells after COVID-19 (dated by TCRdb to between 2021 and 2023). At the level of the whole study: Convalescent patients had a positive SARS-CoV-2 result on nasal swab PCR, and of these patients, nine had mild disease and one had severe disease. In the convalescent cohort there were six males and four females, among whom were two Hispanic individuals, seven Caucasians, two Asians and one multiracial person. Participants received two doses of either the Pfizer-BioNTech BNT162b2 vaccine (n=8) or the Moderna mRNA-1273 vaccine (n=2). Post-COVID blood samples from convalescent patients were collected a median of roughly 100 days after diagnosis, with a range of about 35 to 161 days. Post-vaccine blood samples were obtained a median of approximately 74 days after the second vaccine dose, with a range of about 12 to 241 days. The cultures were stimulated with overlapping spike peptide pools from SARS-CoV-2 and from the common cold coronaviruses HCoV-NL63, HCoV-OC43 and HCoV-229E. Control cultures received a CEFX viral epitope pool as the positive control, an HIV-1 Nef peptide pool as the negative control, or no peptide. In over 8 COVID-19 convalescent patients and several infection-naive healthy vaccine recipients, researchers compared the spike-specific CD4+ TCR repertoire from before mRNA vaccination with the repertoire from after. Broader findings and caveats from the paper: Among the post-vaccine SARS-CoV-2-reactive clones in convalescent patients, a median about 86% showed up only after vaccination, which suggests vaccine-specific priming. Relatively few convalescent patients were included in the study, and early timepoints after natural infection were not analyzed. Nearly all vaccine-specific clones in convalescent patients (304 of 307) were mono-reactive for SARS-CoV-2 spike rather than cross-reactive with common cold coronaviruses. Although the median number of SARS-CoV-2-reactive clonotypes went up from some 23 after infection to 38 after vaccination, the increase was not significant.

CDR3 length: 14 amino acids, cysteine to phenylalanine. The entry retains the CDR3 DNA only, 42 bases that are in frame from base 1. At the junction V is shortened by 8 bases and J by 8 bases, with 22 bases in between. The library was built by means of PCR. At the Johns Hopkins FTIC core, DNA from the cultured CD4+ T cells underwent TCR sequencing with the Oncomine TCR Beta short-read assay. Genomic DNA was extracted from the cultured CD4+ T cells with the QIAamp micro DNA kit. Oncomine TCR Beta libraries from cultured CD4+ T cells were pooled with unique dual indexes and sequenced on an Illumina iSeq 100. The study's own analysis went as follows. Non-productive sequences were removed, and CDR3s not starting with C, not ending with F or W, or shorter than 7 amino acids were discarded. The MANAFEST web application identified antigen-specific clonotypes by comparing peptide-stimulated wells against reference wells and other culture wells. Positive clones required FDR below 0.05, an odds ratio above 5, and productive frequency above 0.1% in at least two of three replicate wells. A clonotype was classed as cross-reactive if the clonotype showed significant expansion both in SARS-CoV-2 spike wells and in at least one common cold coronavirus spike condition. Similarity between CDR3 sequences was evaluated in R version 3.6.1 using Levenshtein distances (stringdist) and unrooted phylogenetic trees (ape). TCRdb reprocessing: public reads trimmed at Q25 with fastp, clones called with MiXCR, in-frame beta chains kept. Identical CDR3 proteins give one entry, which carries the most common genes and DNA. TCRdb, rather than the study authors, made the V and J calls. Counted in this sample were 14,000 to 15,000 distinct CDR3 sequences; 40% to 60% of them appeared once. The ten largest clonotypes hold about 25% of the sample.

What this sample's treatment or condition label stands for: roughly 10-day PBMC culture with coronavirus spike peptide pools or control peptides (ViraFEST assay). The study used the ViraFEST assay, which expanded antigen-specific T cells with peptide pools and then identified expanded clonotypes by TCR sequencing. The positive SARS-CoV-2 PCR tests of the convalescent patients were dated from March to December 2020, before the Alpha, Beta and Delta variants emerged in the United States. Fewer than 2.5 million PBMCs per well were cultured in IMDM with roughly 5.5% human AB serum and about 9.7 IU/ml IL-2, plus 10 ug/ml peptide pools. On days 3 and 7, half of the culture medium was replaced with fresh IL-2-containing medium. After about nine days of culture, CD4+ T cells were isolated by negative selection with the EasySep CD4+ T cell isolation kit. Ficoll-Paque Plus gradient centrifugation was used to isolate PBMCs from whole blood, and the isolated PBMCs were then either used fresh or cryopreserved at -140C. Triplicate wells were generally used for each culture condition.

The chain is made from TRBV5-3 and TRBJ1-2; a weak D assignment points to TRBD1 (5 bases agree). TRBV5-3 is filed as an ORF, its function uncertain. The TCR sequence derives from a human donor with COVID-19. The source material was cultured CD4+ T cells from blood, sampled after SARS-CoV-2 vaccination. The CDR3 protein sequence reads: CASSPGGATGGYTF. The sequenced DNA is TGTGCCAGCAGCCCGGGGGGAGCCACGGGAGGCTACACCTTC.